In its sample, the clone carrying this T cell receptor (delta chain) ranks as large. The identical CDR3 is also encoded by other nucleotide sequences in the sample. Trimming took off 5 bases at V and 4 bases at J, with 25 bases between the two ends. The CDR3 extends over 17 amino acids. The germline V gene has CDR1 GEAIGNYY and CDR2 EKD. TCRdb re-processed the RT-PCR reads via CATT. The sample includes about 2,200 delta-chain clones, roughly 3.1% of them seen just once. This specimen belongs to a study of gamma-delta T cells after stem cell transplantation. The chain combines TRDV2 with TRDJ1; a weak D match, TRDD3 (5 bases). The source of this sequence is a human donor. It is not recorded whose cells these are; they may come from a transplant donor. Sequenced sample: gamma-delta T cells. CDR3 sequence (DNA): TGTGCCTGTGGACCAAGCGTACTGGAGGTTGGGTACGATAAACTCATCTTT. Its protein product is CACGPSVLEVGYDKLIF.